Below, 25 T cell receptor beta chains from the same sample are listed, as sequenced in a study of T cells after somatic rescue of genetic block. Profiling relied on immunoSEQ multiplex PCR, and the TCRdb table lists in-frame clones only, not all of them. The sample holds 80,000 to 90,000 clones, more than 80% seen once. Sequencing was carried out using peripheral blood mononuclear cells (PBMCs). The receptors were gathered from a young woman.

This chain connects TRBV11-2 to TRBJ2-2; 7 bases align to TRBD1. The trim removed 5 bases at V and 4 bases at J, leaving 7 bases unmatched. Germline loops: CDR1 SGHAT, CDR2 FQNNGV. The CDR3 consists of 15 residues. The CDR3 nucleotides read TGTGCCAGCAGCCCTATTACAGGGGCCACCGGGGAGCTGTTTTTT. It translates to CASSPITGATGELFF.

This chain joins TRBV7-9 and TRBJ1-1; D is unresolved. This CDR3 contains 13 residues. Trimming removed 5 bases from V and 5 bases from J, with 12 bases in between. Per germline, CDR1 SEHNR and CDR2 FQNEAQ (reference sequence). The CDR3 bases are TGTGCCAGCAGCCCACCCGGGCGGACTGAAGCTTTCTTT. Its protein product is CASSPPGRTEAFF.

The chain couples TRBV6-1 to TRBJ1-1; TRBD1 matches at 9 bases. The V gene end was trimmed by 8 bases and the J gene end by 3 bases; junction bases not matched to a gene: 4. The CDR3 runs to 13 residues. Germline V gives CDR1 MNHNS, CDR2 SASEGT. The CDR3 sequence is CASPRTGDTEAFF. The CDR3 coding sequence is TGTGCCAGCCCCCGGACAGGGGACACTGAAGCTTTCTTT.

The chain links TRBV15 to TRBJ1-5; unclear D gene. The CDR3 runs 13 residues. V lost 8 bases and J 7 bases, leaving 15 bases between the germline ends. Germline assignment: CDR1 LNHNV and CDR2 YYDKDF (reference sequence). Written as DNA, the CDR3 is TGTGCCACCTCGGGAACTCTCGGCCAGCCCCAGCATTTT. This translates into CATSGTLGQPQHF.

This sequence joins TRBV5-4 and TRBJ2-1, with TRBD2 matching over 12 bases. This CDR3 is built from 15 residues. J lost 15 bases, V lost 4 bases, and 14 bases had no gene match. Germline CDR1 reads SGHNT; CDR2 reads YYREEE (reference sequence). The CDR3 sequence: CASSGPTSGGPPPFF. As DNA, the CDR3 is TGTGCCAGCAGCGGACCAACTAGCGGGGGGCCCCCCCCGTTCTTC.

This chain links TRBV18 with TRBJ2-7; 7 nucleotides match TRBD1. The V segment lost 5 bases and the J segment 0 bases; nucleotides outside the gene matches: 7. Looked up from germline, CDR1 is KGHSH and CDR2 is LQKENI. The CDR3 extends over 15 amino acids. The CDR3 reads CASSGRGSSSYEQYF. Written as DNA, the CDR3 is TGTGCCAGCTCAGGCAGGGGGTCGAGCTCCTACGAGCAGTACTTC.

The J gene is TRBJ2-3, the V gene TRBV2; 11 bases agree with TRBD2. The CDR3 consists of 15 residues. In germline, CDR1 is SNHLY, CDR2 FYNNEI. The junction had 8 bases not matched to a gene; V was cut back by 6 bases and J by 6 bases. CDR3 loop: CASRLAGGPGDTQYF. CDR3 bases: TGTGCCAGCAGGTTAGCGGGAGGGCCAGGGGATACGCAGTATTTT.

This clone was observed at least ten times. The chain combines TRBV4-2 with TRBJ1-1; D is uncertain. This CDR3 spans 16 amino acids. Deletions cut 4 bases from V and 3 bases from J, with 18 bases between. The germline V gene has CDR1 LGHNA and CDR2 YNFKEQ. The CDR3 DNA is TGTGCCAGCAGCCGTCCTCGGGCCTCAACGGACACTGAAGCTTTCTTT. As protein: CASSRPRASTDTEAFF.

The chain recombines TRBV7-9 with TRBJ2-5; 7 positions agree with TRBD1. This CDR3 spans 17 amino acids. V was pared by 1 base and J by 2 bases, with 10 bases of the junction left unmatched. CDR1 and CDR2 (germline): SEHNR, FQNEAQ (reference sequence). The CDR3 coding sequence is TGTGCCAGCAGCTTAGTATCTCTGGGGACAGAGCAAGAGACCCAGTACTTC. Translating gives CASSLVSLGTEQETQYF.

The rearrangement joins TRBV5-1 to TRBJ2-5; perhaps TRBD2 as D (5 bases). V was cut by 6 bases and J by 2 bases, with 14 bases left in between. The CDR3 has 14 amino acids. Germline CDR1 reads SGHRS; CDR2 reads YFSETQ. The CDR3 nucleotides read TGCGCCAGCAAAATGGAGGCCTTGCAAGAGACCCAGTACTTC. It is translated as CASKMEALQETQYF.

The V gene is TRBV6-6, the J gene TRBJ1-2; D unclear. Looked up from germline, CDR1 is MNHNY and CDR2 is SVGAGI (reference sequence). V was pared by 9 bases and J by 1 base, with 15 bases between. The CDR3 spans 14 residues. The CDR3 reads CASRGRGFNYGYTF. CDR3 DNA sequence: TGTGCCAGTCGAGGTCGAGGGTTTAACTATGGCTACACCTTC.

The chain couples TRBV27 to TRBJ1-2, with D tentatively TRBD1 (6 bases). Looked up from germline, CDR1 is MNHEY and CDR2 is SMNVEV (reference sequence). V shed 2 bases and J shed 4 bases, with 8 bases lying between them. There are 13 residues in the CDR3. The CDR3 region is CASSLIRGYGYTF. CDR3 nucleotide sequence: TGTGCCAGCAGTTTAATCAGGGGCTATGGCTACACCTTC.

The V gene is TRBV27, the J gene TRBJ2-5, with D possibly being TRBD1 or TRBD2 (5 bases each). CDR1 is MNHEY and CDR2 is SMNVEV in the germline V gene (reference sequence). This CDR3 region has 14 residues. The V gene lost 4 bases and the J gene lost 0 bases, with 9 bases spanning the gap. The DNA of the CDR3 is TGTGCCAGCAGTTCGGGACGTAACCAAGAGACCCAGTACTTC. Its protein is CASSSGRNQETQYF.

The table lists this clone with a few counts. This sequence joins TRBV27 and TRBJ1-5; unclear D gene. Germline CDR1 MNHEY, CDR2 SMNVEV (reference sequence). This CDR3 has 13 amino acids. The V and J ends lost 4 bases and 3 bases respectively, with 7 bases between them. For the CDR3, the DNA is TGTGCCAGCAGTTCTCGGGTCAATCAGCCCCAGCATTTT. It yields the protein CASSSRVNQPQHF.

This clone was observed a handful of times. The gene calls are TRBV7-8 and TRBJ2-1, with D uncertain. The V gene lost 3 bases and the J gene lost 10 bases, with 19 bases spanning the gap. This CDR3 spans 15 amino acids. The germline V gene has CDR1 SGHVS and CDR2 FQNEAQ. The CDR3 bases are TGTGCCAGCAGCTTTACCACTTGGCTAATGAAGGAGCAGTTCTTC. Protein sequence: CASSFTTWLMKEQFF.

The chain recombines TRBV19 with TRBJ1-5; possible D gene TRBD1, 6 bases. CDR3 size: 15 residues. Germline assignment: CDR1 LNHDA and CDR2 SQIVND (reference sequence). V was cut by 3 bases and J by 5 bases, with 14 bases left in between. CDR3 amino acids: CASSIEGVLDQPQHF. CDR3 DNA sequence: TGTGCCAGTAGTATCGAGGGGGTTTTGGATCAGCCCCAGCATTTT. Drawing the rest from reference TRBV19 and TRBJ1-5, the complete variable domain is DGGITQSPKYLFRKEGQNVTLSCEQNLNHDAMYWYRQDPGQGLRLIYYSQIVNDFQKGDIAEGYSVSREKKESFPLTVTSAQKNPTAFYLCASSIEGVLDQPQHFGDGTRLSIL.

Note on this clone: One junction end does not reproduce the germline sequence, and a read error may be involved. The chain employs TRBV27 and TRBJ2-1; D gene ambiguous. Germline CDR1 reads MNHEY; CDR2 reads SMNVEV (reference sequence). This CDR3 is 11 amino acids long. The CDR3 coding sequence is TGTGCCGGCAGTTTATCCCATGAGCAGTTCTTC. It encodes CAGSLSHEQFF.

The chain recombines TRBV19 with TRBJ2-7; D not certain. The germline V gene has CDR1 LNHDA and CDR2 SQIVND (reference sequence). The germline V and J ends were trimmed by 5 bases and 5 bases, with 19 bases remaining between them. The CDR3 totals 15 residues. This chain's CDR3 is CASSGLDGPYDEQYF. For the CDR3, the DNA is TGTGCCAGTAGTGGTCTGGATGGGCCATACGACGAGCAGTACTTC.

The chain uses TRBV19 and TRBJ1-1; no clear D gene. The germline gives CDR1 LNHDA, CDR2 SQIVND (reference sequence). This CDR3 region has 14 residues. V lost 3 bases and J 1 base, leaving 9 bases between the germline ends. CDR3 loop: CASSMGWGNTEAFF. In DNA, the CDR3 is TGTGCCAGTAGTATGGGGTGGGGGAACACTGAAGCTTTCTTT.

This chain uses TRBV29-1 with TRBJ2-1; D may match TRBD1 or TRBD2 (5 bases each). This CDR3 spans 15 amino acids. V lost 7 bases, J lost 0 bases, and 16 bases lay in between. Germline V gene data show CDR1 as SQVTM and CDR2 as ANQGSEA. The CDR3 DNA sequence: TGCAGCGGCGGAGGAGCAGGGAGCTCCTACAATGAGCAGTTCTTC. Residues: CSGGGAGSSYNEQFF.

The V call is TRBV18, the J call TRBJ1-5; no reliable D call. Germline values: CDR1 KGHSH, CDR2 LQKENI. This CDR3 has 16 amino acids. Trimming removed 3 bases at V and 2 bases at J, with 14 bases between. In DNA, the CDR3 is TGTGCCAGCTCACCTGGCGGAGGGATCGGCAATCAGCCCCAGCATTTT. As protein: CASSPGGGIGNQPQHF.

This chain links TRBV29-1 with TRBJ2-1, with D unclear. Germline CDR1 reads SQVTM; CDR2 reads ANQGSEA. V dropped 3 bases and J dropped 0 bases, with 15 bases sitting between them. The CDR3 consists of 16 residues. CDR3 DNA sequence: TGCAGCGTTGAGGGTCTGTGGCCGGGCTCCTACAATGAGCAGTTCTTC. This sequence encodes CSVEGLWPGSYNEQFF.

V usage is TRBV4-1 and J usage is TRBJ2-7; 13 positions agree with TRBD2. With 2 bases clipped from V and 6 bases from J, the junction kept 7 bases outside the gene matches. CDR3 size: 16 residues. Per germline, CDR1 MGHRA and CDR2 YSYEKL. CDR3 sequence reads: CASSQPQLAGGREQYF. The CDR3 DNA sequence: TGCGCCAGCAGCCAACCGCAACTAGCGGGAGGGCGCGAGCAGTACTTC.

This clone was picked up one time. The chain combines TRBV6-6 with TRBJ1-4, with TRBD1 matching 8 bases. The CDR3 length is 15 residues. The V gene end was trimmed by 0 bases and the J gene end by 7 bases; junction bases not matched to a gene: 4. CDR1 MNHNY and CDR2 SVGAGI come from the germline V gene (reference sequence). CDR3 protein: CASSYSATGAEKLFF. DNA for the CDR3: TGTGCCAGCAGTTACTCTGCGACAGGGGCTGAAAAACTGTTTTTT.

The chain carries TRBV28 and TRBJ2-3; 7 bases fit TRBD1. This CDR3 is 18 amino acids long. Germline V gene data show CDR1 as MDHEN and CDR2 as SYDVKM. The V segment lost 1 base and the J segment 1 base; nucleotides outside the gene matches: 11. CDR3 in DNA: TGTGCCAGCAGTTTATATCCCTGGAGGACAGGCCGCACAGATACGCAGTATTTT. Translating gives CASSLYPWRTGRTDTQYF.